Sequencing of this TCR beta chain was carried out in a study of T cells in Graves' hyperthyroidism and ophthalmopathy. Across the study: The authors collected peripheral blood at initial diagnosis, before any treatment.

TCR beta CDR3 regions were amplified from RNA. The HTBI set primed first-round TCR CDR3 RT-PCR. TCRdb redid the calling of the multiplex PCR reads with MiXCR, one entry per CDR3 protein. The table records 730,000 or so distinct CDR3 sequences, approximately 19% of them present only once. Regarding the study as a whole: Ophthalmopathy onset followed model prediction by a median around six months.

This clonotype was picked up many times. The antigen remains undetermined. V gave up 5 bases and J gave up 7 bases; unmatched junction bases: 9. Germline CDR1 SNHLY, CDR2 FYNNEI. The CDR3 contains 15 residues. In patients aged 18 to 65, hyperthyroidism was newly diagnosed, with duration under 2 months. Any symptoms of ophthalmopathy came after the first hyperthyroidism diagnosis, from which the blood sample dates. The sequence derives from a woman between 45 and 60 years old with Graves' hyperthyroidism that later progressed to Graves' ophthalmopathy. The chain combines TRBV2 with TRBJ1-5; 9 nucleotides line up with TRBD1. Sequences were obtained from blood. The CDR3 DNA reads TGTGCCAGCAGTCTCGGACAGGGGAAGGGACAGCCCCAGCATTTT. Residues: CASSLGQGKGQPQHF.